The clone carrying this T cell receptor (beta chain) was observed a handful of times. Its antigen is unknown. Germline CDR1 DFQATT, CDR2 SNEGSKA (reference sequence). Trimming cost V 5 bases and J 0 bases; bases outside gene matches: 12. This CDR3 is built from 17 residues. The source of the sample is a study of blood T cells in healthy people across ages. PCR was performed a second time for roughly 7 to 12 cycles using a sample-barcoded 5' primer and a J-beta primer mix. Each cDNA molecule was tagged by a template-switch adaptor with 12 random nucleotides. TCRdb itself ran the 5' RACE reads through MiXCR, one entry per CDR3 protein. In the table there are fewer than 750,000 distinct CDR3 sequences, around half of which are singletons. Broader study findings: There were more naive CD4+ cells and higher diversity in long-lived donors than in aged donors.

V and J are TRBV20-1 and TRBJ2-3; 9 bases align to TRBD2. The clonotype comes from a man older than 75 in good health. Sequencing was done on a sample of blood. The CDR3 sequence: CSAQAISGGPSTDTQYF. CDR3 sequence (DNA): TGCAGTGCTCAAGCAATTAGCGGGGGTCCTAGCACAGATACGCAGTATTTT.